This T cell receptor (beta chain) was found in a study of cytomegalovirus exposure and HLA in healthy donors. A word on this clone: Its antigen is unknown.

Whole-study results and caveats: Later examination showed HLA-associated TCR beta chains had greater clonal expansion than equally common others.

The PCR was carried out with 60 Vbeta primers and 13 Jbeta primers. The protocol was immunoSEQ multiplex PCR, while the TCRdb copy is restricted to in-frame clones and leaves out a portion. The sample contains tens of thousands of clones, roughly four fifths of which appear only once. This clonotype was sampled from a man aged 30-40 years in good health and CMV-seropositive. The material sequenced was PBMCs.

The CDR3 spells CASSRTSGPYEQYF. Written as DNA, the CDR3 is TGTGCCAGCAGTAGGACTAGCGGCCCCTACGAGCAGTACTTC. The rearrangement joins TRBV6-5 to TRBJ2-7, with 10 nucleotides matching TRBD2. The V gene's germline CDR1 is MNHEY and CDR2 SVGAGI. This CDR3 is 14 amino acids long. Trimming removed 5 bases from V and 2 bases from J; junction bases left unmatched: 3.